This T cell receptor beta chain was sequenced in a study of cytotoxic CD8 clonotypes in ibrutinib-treated CLL (dated by TCRdb to the early 2020s). About the full investigation: The cohort had about a dozen relapsed/refractory and approximately 15 treatment-naive patients; 17 to 18 were IGHV unmutated. Responses were partial in 25 or so patients and complete in 2; after median around 72 months follow-up, about 14 stayed in remission and approximately 12 progressed. Response samples were obtained after a median of about 13 months of treatment, with a range of about 6 to 40 months. An average of about 250,000 productive templates and 94,082 productive rearrangements was obtained per sample. Of the 86 participants in the trial, about 26 had longitudinal samples available. Cryopreserved peripheral blood mononuclear cells were obtained before treatment, at response, and at either sustained remission or disease progression. Every remission and progressive disease sample was obtained while ibrutinib was still being received by the patients.

The time point label, read with the paper, signifies: roughly 25 months on ibrutinib. About 2 micrograms of genomic DNA were extracted from cryopreserved PBMCs for TCR beta library preparation. Longitudinal blood samples from CLL patients on ibrutinib monotherapy were analyzed using high-throughput TCR beta sequencing. The patients took part in an open-label, single-center phase 2 trial of ibrutinib monotherapy. What the work shows at the level of the full study, not this receptor alone: Sampling times were not matched between patients in sustained remission and patients whose disease was progressing, and lymph node repertoires were not examined. At baseline, clonality was higher than in age-matched healthy donors and showed a strong correlation with circulating CD8+ T-cell counts. Public clonotypes were rare and either contracted or stayed stable during treatment, and the rise in clonality at ibrutinib response reflected the expansion of private clonotypes. Clonality rose at ibrutinib response, remained stable during sustained remission, and dropped back toward baseline at progression.

Each clonotype received, on average, approximately 9.9x coverage in deep resolution sequencing performed on a MiSeq, where the target depth lay between 1 in 1 million and 1 in 200,000 T cells. TCR beta libraries were generated with the immunoSEQ hsTCRB Kit. As for the original processing: The data were analyzed with ImmunoSEQ Analyzer and ImmunoSEQ Data Assistant, and V, D and J gene assignments followed IMGT definitions. Clonality, which ranges from 0 to 1, was calculated by subtracting the normalized Shannon entropy of productive rearrangement frequencies from one. Public clonotype analysis was restricted to overrepresented clonotypes comprising at least 0.05% of each patient's repertoire. Thirteen age-matched healthy donor repertoires from immuneACCESS were used as controls for clonality. Drawn from immuneACCESS, this table holds only the in-frame rearrangements with V and J called that TCRdb kept. Clones are partly lost; checked studies trace under half to an unresolved V gene and leave the rest unexplained. From that table come the V and J calls and clone size; the DNA was used to work out D and trimming. The sample records 50,000 or so clones, over 65% of which are singletons. Roughly 21% of the sample is held by the ten biggest clonotypes.

According to the germline V gene, CDR1 reads MDHEN and CDR2 reads SYDVKM. Relative to germline, V is 6 bases shorter and J is 8 bases shorter, with 8 bases between their ends. The CDR3 spans 11 residues, from the cysteine through the phenylalanine. Only the CDR3 DNA is retained, 33 bases long and in frame from the first base. On this clone itself: Its antigen is not yet known. Base qualities are missing; no much larger clone stands one base away.

In this chain, TRBV28 is recombined with TRBJ2-1; the D gene identity is not certain. The sequences come from PBMCs, collected after 24 months of ibrutinib treatment. This receptor was taken from a human donor with chronic lymphocytic leukemia. For the CDR3, the sequence is CASSPRDEQFF. Read as DNA, the sequence is TGTGCCAGCAGCCCTCGCGATGAGCAGTTCTTC.